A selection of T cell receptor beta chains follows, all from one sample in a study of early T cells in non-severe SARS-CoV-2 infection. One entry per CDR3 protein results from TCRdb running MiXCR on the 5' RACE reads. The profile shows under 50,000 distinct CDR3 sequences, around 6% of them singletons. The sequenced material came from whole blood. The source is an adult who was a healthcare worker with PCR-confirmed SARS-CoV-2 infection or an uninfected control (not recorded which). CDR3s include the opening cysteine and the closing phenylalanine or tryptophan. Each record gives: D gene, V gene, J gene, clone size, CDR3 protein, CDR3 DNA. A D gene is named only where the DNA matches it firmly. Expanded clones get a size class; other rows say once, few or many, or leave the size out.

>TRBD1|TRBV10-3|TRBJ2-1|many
CAIRRDREQFF
TGTGCCATCAGGAGGGACAGGGAGCAGTTCTTC
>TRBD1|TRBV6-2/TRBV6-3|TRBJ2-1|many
CASSEGASYNEQFF
TGTGCCAGCAGTGAGGGGGCGTCCTACAATGAGCAGTTCTTC
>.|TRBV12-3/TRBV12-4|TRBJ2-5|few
CASSSWTVQETQYF
TGTGCCAGCAGCTCATGGACGGTTCAAGAGACCCAGTACTTC
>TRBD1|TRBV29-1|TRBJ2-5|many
CSSRGPGETQYF
TGCAGTAGCAGGGGGCCTGGAGAGACCCAGTACTTC
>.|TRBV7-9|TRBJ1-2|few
CASSQGVYGYTF
TGTGCCAGCAGCCAGGGAGTCTATGGCTACACCTTC
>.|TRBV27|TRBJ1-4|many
CASSLRGEKLFF
TGTGCCAGCAGTTTAAGGGGGGAAAAACTGTTTTTT
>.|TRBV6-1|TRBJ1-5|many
CASSEVWQSNQPQHF
TGTGCCAGCAGTGAAGTTTGGCAGAGCAATCAGCCCCAGCATTTT
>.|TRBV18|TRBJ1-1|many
CASAQNVGTEAFF
TGTGCCAGCGCGCAAAACGTAGGGACTGAAGCTTTCTTT
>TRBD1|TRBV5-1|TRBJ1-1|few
CASSLSDRTEAFF
TGCGCCAGCAGCTTATCGGACAGGACGGAAGCTTTCTTT
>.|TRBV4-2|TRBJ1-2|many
CASSQVTQGDYGYTF
TGTGCCAGCAGCCAGGTAACACAGGGAGATTATGGCTACACCTTC
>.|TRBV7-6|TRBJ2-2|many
CASSFFGRFHTGELFF
TGTGCCAGCAGCTTTTTTGGCCGGTTCCACACCGGGGAGCTGTTTTTT
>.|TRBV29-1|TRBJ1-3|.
CSARKDGGDTIYF
TGCAGCGCCAGAAAGGACGGAGGAGACACCATATATTTT
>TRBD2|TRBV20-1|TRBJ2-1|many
CSAGLDLAGENEQFF
TGCAGTGCTGGGCTAGACCTAGCGGGAGAAAATGAGCAGTTCTTC
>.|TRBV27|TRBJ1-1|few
CASNNLGAENTEAFF
TGTGCCAGCAACAATCTGGGGGCGGAGAACACTGAAGCTTTCTTT
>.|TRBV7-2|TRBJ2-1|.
CASSLGSGFYNEQFF
TGTGCCAGCAGCTTAGGGTCGGGGTTCTACAATGAGCAGTTCTTC
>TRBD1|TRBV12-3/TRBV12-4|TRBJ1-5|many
CASSSQGAYQPQHF
TGTGCCAGCAGTTCCCAGGGGGCCTATCAGCCCCAGCATTTT
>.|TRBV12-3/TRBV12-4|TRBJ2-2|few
CASSPRRTNTGELFF
TGTGCCAGCAGTCCCAGAAGAACGAACACCGGGGAGCTGTTTTTT
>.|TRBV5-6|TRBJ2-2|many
CASSLGSGTGELFF
TGTGCCAGCAGCTTGGGGAGTGGTACCGGGGAGCTGTTTTTT
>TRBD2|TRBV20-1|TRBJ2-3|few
CSATKSAGGPDTQYF
TGCAGTGCCACCAAATCCGCGGGGGGGCCGGATACGCAGTATTTT
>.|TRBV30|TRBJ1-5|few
CAYNGGGSNQPQHF
TGTGCCTACAATGGAGGGGGATCCAATCAGCCCCAGCATTTT
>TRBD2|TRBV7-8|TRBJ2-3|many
CASSPRASGGGDTQYF
TGTGCCAGCAGCCCGAGGGCTAGCGGGGGCGGCGATACGCAGTATTTT
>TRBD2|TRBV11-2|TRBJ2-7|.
CASTGDSGGGPEQYF
TGTGCCAGCACCGGAGATAGCGGGGGGGGTCCCGAGCAGTACTTC
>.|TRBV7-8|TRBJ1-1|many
CASSPRMGWNTEAFF
TGTGCCAGCAGCCCCAGGATGGGGTGGAACACTGAAGCTTTCTTT
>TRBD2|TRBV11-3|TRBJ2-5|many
CASSPTSGLHQETQYF
TGTGCCAGCAGCCCGACTAGCGGATTACACCAAGAGACCCAGTACTTC
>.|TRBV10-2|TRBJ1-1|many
CASSLVLAGAEAFF
TGCGCCAGCAGTCTCGTATTGGCGGGGGCTGAAGCTTTCTTT
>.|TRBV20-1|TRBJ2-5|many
CSAGWGAGETQYF
TGCAGTGCTGGTTGGGGGGCCGGGGAGACCCAGTACTTC
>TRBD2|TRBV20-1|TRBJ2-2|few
CSAQTTSATGELFF
TGCAGTGCTCAAACGACTAGCGCAACCGGGGAGCTGTTTTTT
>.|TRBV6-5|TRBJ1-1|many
CASSPGGASEAFF
TGTGCCAGCAGCCCCGGGGGGGCCTCTGAAGCTTTCTTT
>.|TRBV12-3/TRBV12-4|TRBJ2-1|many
CASSFGGEDEQFF
TGTGCCAGCAGTTTCGGAGGGGAGGATGAGCAGTTCTTC
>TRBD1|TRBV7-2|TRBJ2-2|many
CASSRPGTGGNTGELFF
TGTGCCAGCAGCCGTCCCGGGACAGGGGGCAACACCGGGGAGCTGTTTTTT
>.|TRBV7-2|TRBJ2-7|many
CASTRIGETYEQYF
TGTGCCAGCACGAGAATAGGTGAGACCTACGAGCAGTACTTC
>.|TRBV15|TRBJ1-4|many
CATSPIEAVDREKLFF
TGTGCCACCAGCCCGATAGAGGCAGTTGACCGCGAAAAACTGTTTTTT
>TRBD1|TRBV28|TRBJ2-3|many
CASSSGTGGGDTQYF
TGTGCCAGCAGTAGCGGGACAGGGGGGGGAGATACGCAGTATTTT
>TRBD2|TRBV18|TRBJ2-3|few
CASSPGTSGSGTDTQYF
TGTGCCAGCTCACCCGGGACTAGCGGGAGTGGCACAGATACGCAGTATTTT
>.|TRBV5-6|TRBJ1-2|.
CASSNTRQPYGYTF
TGTGCCAGCAGTAATACCCGACAGCCCTATGGCTACACCTTC
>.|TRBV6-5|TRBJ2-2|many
CASTRGRGTNTGELFF
TGTGCCAGTACCAGAGGGCGCGGAACCAACACCGGGGAGCTGTTTTTT
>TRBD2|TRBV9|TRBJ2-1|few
CASSVIAGGPEEQFF
TGTGCCAGCAGCGTAATAGCGGGAGGGCCGGAGGAGCAGTTCTTC
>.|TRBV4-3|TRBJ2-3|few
CASSQAERGTDTQYF
TGCGCCAGCAGCCAAGCCGAGCGGGGCACAGATACGCAGTATTTT
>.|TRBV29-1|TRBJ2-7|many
CSVGSGGLDEQYF
TGCAGCGTTGGTAGTGGGGGCCTCGACGAGCAGTACTTC
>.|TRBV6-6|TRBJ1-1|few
CASSWLNTEAFF
TGTGCCAGCAGTTGGTTGAACACTGAAGCTTTCTTT
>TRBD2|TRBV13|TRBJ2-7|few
CASSNTGTSASYEQYF
TGTGCCAGCAGCAACACCGGGACTAGCGCTTCGTACGAGCAGTACTTC
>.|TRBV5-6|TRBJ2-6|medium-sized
CASSSGHSSGANVLTF
TGTGCCAGCAGCTCGGGACATAGCTCTGGGGCCAACGTCCTGACTTTC
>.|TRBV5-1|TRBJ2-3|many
CASSRSDTQYF
TGCGCCAGCAGCCGCTCAGATACGCAGTATTTT
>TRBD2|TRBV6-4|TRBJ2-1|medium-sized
CASSDSASGGADEQFF
TGTGCCAGCAGTGACTCGGCTAGCGGGGGGGCGGATGAGCAGTTCTTC
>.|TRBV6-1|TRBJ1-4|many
CASSDRPATNEKLFF
TGTGCCAGCAGTGACAGGCCCGCAACTAATGAAAAACTGTTTTTT
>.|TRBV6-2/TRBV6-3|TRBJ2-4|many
CASRSGPGALAKNIQYF
TGTGCCAGCAGATCGGGTCCGGGGGCCCTAGCCAAAAACATTCAGTACTTC
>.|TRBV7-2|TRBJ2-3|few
CASSLAWGGTDTQYF
TGTGCCAGCAGCTTAGCCTGGGGTGGGACAGATACGCAGTATTTT
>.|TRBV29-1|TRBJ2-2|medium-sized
CSVEGSTGELFF
TGCAGCGTTGAAGGTTCCACCGGGGAGCTGTTTTTT